A selection of T cell receptor beta chains follows, all from one sample in a study of blood T cell repertoires in COVID-19. The assay was immunoSEQ multiplex PCR, and TCRdb's table has in-frame clones only and misses some. The repertoire holds around 57,000 clones, with about nine tenths as singletons. The specimen sequenced was peripheral blood. The receptor set was obtained from a man aged 45-65 years with active COVID-19. CDR3s include the opening cysteine and the closing phenylalanine or tryptophan. D genes are given only for firm matches. Clone sizes are given selectively: once, few, many, or a class where the clone is expanded.

abundance	d_gene	v_gene	j_gene	CDR3nt	CDR3aa
NA	NA	TRBV28	TRBJ2-7	TGTGCCAGCAGTCGACAGCCGACCTACGAGCAGTACTTC	CASSRQPTYEQYF
NA	TRBD1	TRBV5-6	TRBJ1-4	TGTGCCAGTAATCAGGGGGCGGTTAATGAAAAACTGTTTTTT	CASNQGAVNEKLFF
NA	TRBD2	TRBV9	TRBJ2-7	TGTGCCAGCAGCCCCCCCGGCGTAGCGGGGGGTAACGAGCAGTACTTC	CASSPPGVAGGNEQYF
NA	NA	TRBV7-2	TRBJ2-7	TGTGCCAGCAGCTTAGGCCCGCGGCGGGAGCAGTACTTC	CASSLGPRREQYF
NA	NA	TRBV3-1/TRBV3-2	TRBJ1-1	TGTGCCAGCAGCCCAAGGTCGCAGGCCCTAAGAGCTTTCTTT	CASSPRSQALRAFF
NA	NA	TRBV7-9	TRBJ1-4	TGTGCCAGCAGCCGACGCGGGGCAGCTAATGAAAAACTGTTTTTT	CASSRRGAANEKLFF
once	NA	TRBV12-3/TRBV12-4	TRBJ2-1	TGTGCCAGCAGCTTGGGGGGATACAATGAGCAGTTCTTC	CASSLGGYNEQFF
NA	NA	TRBV6-5	TRBJ2-7	TGTGCCAGCGCCGGGGCGGGGGCCGCCAAGTACGAGCAGTACTTC	CASAGAGAAKYEQYF
NA	TRBD1	TRBV9	TRBJ1-4	TGTGCCAGCAGCGTACCGGGACAGGGAGGTGAAAAACTGTTTTTT	CASSVPGQGGEKLFF
NA	NA	TRBV6-1	TRBJ2-3	TGTGCCAGCAGTGAGGGGTCGGGAATCACAGATACGCAGTATTTT	CASSEGSGITDTQYF
few	TRBD2	TRBV5-1	TRBJ2-7	TGCGCCAGCAGCTTGTCGCGACTAGCGCTCGACGAGCAGTACTTC	CASSLSRLALDEQYF
NA	NA	TRBV28	TRBJ1-2	TGTGCCAGCATCAGGGGCAACTATGGCTACACCTTC	CASIRGNYGYTF
NA	TRBD2	TRBV7-2	TRBJ2-5	TGTGCCAGCAGCCCCTCAGCGGGAGGGGCAGGGACCCAGTACTTC	CASSPSAGGAGTQYF
NA	NA	TRBV7-8	TRBJ2-6	TGTGCCAGCAGCTTCTCAGGGGCTGGGGCCAACGTCCTGACTTTC	CASSFSGAGANVLTF
once	NA	TRBV5-1	TRBJ2-7	TGCGCCAGCAGCCGCGCGGACATCCCATCAAGGCACTACGAGCAGTACTTC	CASSRADIPSRHYEQYF
NA	NA	TRBV6-5	TRBJ1-2	TGTGCCAGCAGTTCATTCCTAGGACAGACTAACTATGGCTACACCTTC	CASSSFLGQTNYGYTF
once	TRBD1	TRBV28	TRBJ2-7	TGTGCCAGCAGCCGGGACAGCAACTACGAGCAGTACTTC	CASSRDSNYEQYF
few	TRBD1	TRBV9	TRBJ2-2	TGTGCCAGCAGCGTAGATGGACAGGGGGCGGGCGGGGAGCTGTTTTTT	CASSVDGQGAGGELFF
NA	NA	TRBV11-2	TRBJ2-1	TGTGCCAGCAGCCGTGCCGTGGCTAGCAATGAGCAGTTCTTC	CASSRAVASNEQFF
NA	NA	TRBV2	TRBJ1-1	TGTGCCAGCAAAATAGCAGGGTCAAAAGCTTTCTTT	CASKIAGSKAFF
NA	NA	TRBV27	TRBJ1-2	TGTGCCAGCAGTTTAATGGTGGGGCAGGGTTCGAGTGGCTACACCTTC	CASSLMVGQGSSGYTF
NA	TRBD1	TRBV4-1	TRBJ1-2	TGCGCCAGCAGCCAAGTGGCCAGGGGGCCAAACTCCAACTATGGCTACACCTTC	CASSQVARGPNSNYGYTF
NA	NA	TRBV30	TRBJ2-7	TGTGCCTGGGTGGACAGCTACGAGCAGTACTTC	CAWVDSYEQYF
NA	TRBD1	TRBV6-5	TRBJ1-2	TGTGCCAGCAGCCGCGGACAGGCAGGGAAGGGTGGCTACACCTTC	CASSRGQAGKGGYTF
NA	TRBD2	TRBV4-3	TRBJ2-7	TGCGCCAGCAGCCAAGATCCCGGACTAGCGGGGGGCAGACCCTACGAGCAGTACTTC	CASSQDPGLAGGRPYEQYF
NA	TRBD1	TRBV7-6	TRBJ1-1	TGTGCCAGCAGCTTAGCCGGGACAGGGGGCGGGTTGGGTGAAGCTTTCTTT	CASSLAGTGGGLGEAFF
NA	NA	TRBV24-1	TRBJ2-1	TGTGCCACCAGTGATTACGGCGGCTCCTACAATGAGCAGTTCTTC	CATSDYGGSYNEQFF
NA	NA	TRBV18	TRBJ1-4	TGTGCCAGCTCACCCAGGGGATACGAAAAACTGTTTTTT	CASSPRGYEKLFF
NA	NA	TRBV21-1	TRBJ1-1	TGTGCCAGCAGCTGGACAGAGGATAACACTGAAGCTTTCTTT	CASSWTEDNTEAFF
NA	TRBD2	TRBV4-3	TRBJ2-1	TGCGCCAGCAGTCAAGATCATGGACTAGCGGGGCCACACAATGAGCAGTTCTTC	CASSQDHGLAGPHNEQFF
NA	NA	TRBV6-2/TRBV6-3	TRBJ2-1	TGTGCCAGCAGCCCCCCTCCCTACAATGAGCAGTTCTTC	CASSPPPYNEQFF
NA	NA	TRBV12-3/TRBV12-4	TRBJ1-2	TGTGCCATTAGGGGTGGCTACACCTTC	CAIRGGYTF
NA	NA	TRBV7-2	TRBJ2-7	TGTGCCAGCAGCCAACAGGGTCTCTACGAGCAGTACTTC	CASSQQGLYEQYF
NA	NA	TRBV5-6	TRBJ1-2	TGTGCCAGCACGGAATCGGGTCTCAGAAGTCGGGTTGGCTATGGCTACACCTTC	CASTESGLRSRVGYGYTF
NA	NA	TRBV9	TRBJ2-5	TGTGCCAGCAGCGTAGACGCTGGGGATGGCGGGCAAGAGACCCAGTACTTC	CASSVDAGDGGQETQYF
NA	NA	TRBV12-3/TRBV12-4	TRBJ2-5	TGTGCCAGCAGACGACAGGAGCAAGAGACCCAGTACTTC	CASRRQEQETQYF
NA	TRBD2	TRBV7-3	TRBJ2-3	TGTGCCAGCAGCTACCTAGCGGGGCACTCAGATACGCAGTATTTT	CASSYLAGHSDTQYF
NA	NA	TRBV2	TRBJ2-2	TGTGCCAGCAGTGAGGCAGGGGTCGGGGAGCTGTTTTTT	CASSEAGVGELFF
NA	TRBD1	TRBV4-3	TRBJ2-2	TGCGCCAGCAGCCCCTTATGGGAGACAGGGGGTAAAGGGGAGCTGTTTTTT	CASSPLWETGGKGELFF
NA	TRBD2	TRBV3-1/TRBV3-2	TRBJ2-5	TGTGCCAGCAACCGCGGGCTAGCGGGCCAAGAGACCCAGTACTTC	CASNRGLAGQETQYF